Below, one T cell receptor beta chain is given with its context. This sample is part of a study of blood T cell repertoires in COVID-19. V trimming: 5 bases; J trimming: 5 bases; junction bases outside the gene matches: 6. The CDR3 is 13 amino acids. The germline gives CDR1 SEHNR, CDR2 FQNEAQ (reference sequence). Produced via immunoSEQ multiplex PCR; TCRdb's table is partial and in-frame only. The sample shows some 170,000 clones, more than 75% of them seen only once. Material for sequencing was peripheral blood. The gene calls are TRBV7-9 and TRBJ2-7, with 7 bases identical to TRBD1. This TCR was sampled from a man aged 35 to 55 with acute or convalescent COVID-19. As DNA, the CDR3 is TGTGCCAGCAGCAAGGACAGGCCCCACGAGCAGTACTTC. As protein: CASSKDRPHEQYF.